These 17 T cell receptor beta chains were sequenced from one sample in a study of vaccination effects on CD4 cells after COVID-19. Antigen-specific CD4+ T cell clonotypes were called by their expansion after viral peptide-pool culture in ViraFEST. Following 10 days of culture, CD4+ T cells were isolated. Each vaccine recipient was nucleocapsid antibody negative and had no prior SARS-CoV-2 infection. Their antigens are not known. Here immunoSEQ multiplex PCR was the method, and the copy in TCRdb shows in-frame clones only, minus some. The sample has tens of thousands of clones, roughly 78% seen once. The input for sequencing was CD4+ T cells from PBMCs cultured with HCoV-OC43 spike peptides, taken before COVID-19 vaccination. Sample subset: HCoV-OC43 spike overlapping peptide pool stimulation. These receptors all stem from a human donor who received a COVID-19 vaccine.

This sequence joins TRBV4-2 and TRBJ1-5, with a tentative D call TRBD1 (6 bases). Germline V lookup: CDR1 LGHNA, CDR2 YNFKEQ. The CDR3 runs 17 residues. Trimming stripped 4 bases from V and 6 bases from J, with 22 bases between. For the CDR3, the DNA is TGTGCCAGCAGCCTCGCCCCCCGGCCACAGGGTCCTCAGCCCCAGCATTTT. It translates to CASSLAPRPQGPQPQHF.

This clone was detected a few times. V is TRBV2 and J is TRBJ2-3; D call uncertain. Trimming took 3 bases from V and 2 from J, leaving 12 bases between them. The CDR3 length is 15 residues. Germline loops: CDR1 SNHLY, CDR2 FYNNEI. This chain's CDR3 is CASSDQDKNTDTQYF. As DNA, the CDR3 is TGTGCCAGCAGTGACCAAGACAAGAACACAGATACGCAGTATTTT.

The gene calls are TRBV5-6 and TRBJ2-3, with 11 bases matching TRBD2. CDR3 length equals 17 residues. Germline V gene lookup returns CDR1 SGHDT and CDR2 YYEEEE. V was clipped by 4 bases and J by 2 bases; unmatched bases: 9. The CDR3 spells CASSRKTSGVATDTQYF. In DNA, the CDR3 is TGTGCCAGCAGCCGGAAGACTAGCGGGGTTGCCACAGATACGCAGTATTTT.

The J gene is TRBJ1-2, the V gene TRBV7-9; weak D call: TRBD1 (6 bases). The CDR3 length is 14 residues. The germline V gene encodes CDR1 SEHNR and CDR2 FQNEAQ (reference sequence). V was cut by 5 bases and J by 6 bases, with 16 bases left in between. The CDR3 bases are TGTGCCAGCAGCCCCACCGGCGGGGGCGATGGCTACACCTTC. This translates into CASSPTGGGDGYTF.

This chain connects TRBV19 to TRBJ1-4; 7 bases map to TRBD1. J was trimmed by 8 bases and V by 3 bases; bases with no gene match: 6. This CDR3 comprises 14 residues. Per germline, CDR1 LNHDA and CDR2 SQIVND (reference sequence). CDR3 in DNA: TGTGCCAGTAGTATCGCGACAGGGACGGAAAAACTGTTTTTT. Translating gives CASSIATGTEKLFF.

The rearrangement joins TRBV25-1 to TRBJ2-6; no definite D call. The germline V and J ends were trimmed by 5 bases and 4 bases, with 9 bases remaining between them. This CDR3 contains 14 residues. CDR1 is MGHDK and CDR2 is SYGVNS in the germline V gene. The CDR3 bases are TGTGCCAGCAGTTTTCCGGCCGGGGCCAACGTCCTGACTTTC. Residues: CASSFPAGANVLTF.

This clone has just a few counts. The V gene is TRBV14, the J gene TRBJ1-2; no definite D call. The germline V gene has CDR1 SGHDN and CDR2 FVKESK. This CDR3 is built from 13 residues. Trimming pared 0 bases from V and 0 bases from J, leaving 2 bases between. The CDR3 reads CASSQDANYGYTF. CDR3 nucleotides: TGTGCCAGCAGCCAAGATGCTAACTATGGCTACACCTTC.

The V call is TRBV4-3, the J call TRBJ2-5; TRBD2 agrees at 8 bases. The CDR3 has 16 amino acids. V gave up 3 bases and J gave up 5 bases; unmatched junction bases: 11. Looked up from germline, CDR1 is LGHNA and CDR2 is YSLEER. The CDR3 DNA reads as TGCGCCAGCAGCCAGGCCCGGGGGGGTACCAGGGAGACCCAGTACTTC. The encoded protein is CASSQARGGTRETQYF.

The genes are TRBV20-1 and TRBJ1-1; D remains ambiguous. CDR1 DFQATT and CDR2 SNEGSKA come from the germline V gene (reference sequence). Deletions cut 3 bases from V and 1 base from J, with 6 bases between. The CDR3 spans 12 residues. The CDR3 sequence: CSASRQNTEAFF. The CDR3 bases are TGCAGTGCTAGTCGGCAGAACACTGAAGCTTTCTTT.

The chain recombines TRBV6-5 with TRBJ1-2; TRBD1 aligns across 10 bases. The CDR3 contains 15 residues. Germline loops: CDR1 MNHEY, CDR2 SVGAGI. V shed 0 bases and J 2 bases; nucleotides not matched to a gene: 0. CDR3 DNA: TGTGCCAGCAGTTACTCGGGACAGGGGAACTATGGCTACACCTTC. Protein product: CASSYSGQGNYGYTF.

The chain links TRBV9 to TRBJ2-5, with a weak D call TRBD2 (6 bases). The CDR3 length is 15 residues. The V gene lost 0 bases and the J gene lost 7 bases, with 16 bases spanning the gap. Germline CDR1 is SGDLS and CDR2 is YYNGEE. CDR3 nucleotides: TGTGCCAGCAGCGTAGCCTCGGGAGAAATGTGGACCCAGTACTTC. Translating gives CASSVASGEMWTQYF.

This chain joins TRBV19 and TRBJ2-2, with 13 bases matching TRBD2. Germline V lookup: CDR1 LNHDA, CDR2 SQIVND (reference sequence). CDR3 size: 16 residues. V lost 3 bases and J lost 5; bases outside the gene matches: 3. The CDR3 region is CASSMGLAGRTGELFF. CDR3 in DNA: TGTGCCAGTAGTATGGGACTAGCGGGGCGAACCGGGGAGCTGTTTTTT.

This chain joins TRBV24-1 and TRBJ1-5; TRBD1 matches at 7 bases. The CDR3 runs to 14 residues. V was pared by 4 bases and J by 6 bases, with 5 bases of the junction left unmatched. Germline V lookup: CDR1 KGHDR, CDR2 SFDVKD. The CDR3 DNA reads TGTGCCACCAGTGACCGAACAGGGGTTCAGCCCCAGCATTTT. Its translation: CATSDRTGVQPQHF.

This clone was detected only once. The V and J genes are TRBV5-1 and TRBJ1-2, with D possibly matching TRBD1 (6 bases). Trimming took off 4 bases at V and 3 bases at J, with 10 bases between the two ends. CDR1 SGHRS and CDR2 YFSETQ come from the germline V gene. CDR3 size: 13 residues. DNA for the CDR3: TGCGCCAGCAGCCGGGACACGGACTATGGCTACACCTTC. Protein sequence: CASSRDTDYGYTF.

This chain links TRBV5-4 with TRBJ1-1; D is undetermined. V was shortened by 1 base and J by 0 bases, with 7 bases between the two germline ends. This CDR3 region has 14 residues. Looked up from germline, CDR1 is SGHNT and CDR2 is YYREEE (reference sequence). CDR3 sequence: CASSLTVMNTEAFF. CDR3 nucleotides: TGTGCCAGCAGCTTGACCGTAATGAACACTGAAGCTTTCTTT.

There are a few counts of this clone. J is TRBJ1-6 and V is TRBV5-4; tentatively, D is TRBD1 (6 bases). Germline V gene lookup returns CDR1 SGHNT and CDR2 YYREEE (reference sequence). The CDR3 length is 16 residues. Trimming shortened V by 0 bases and J by 7 bases, and 14 bases separated the two germline ends. The CDR3 coding sequence is TGTGCCAGCAGCTTGGCCGGTGGGACACCCAATTCACCCCTCCACTTT. It specifies CASSLAGGTPNSPLHF.

This clone appeared a few times. The chain has TRBV7-9 and TRBJ1-1; D unclear. Germline V gene lookup returns CDR1 SEHNR and CDR2 FQNEAQ (reference sequence). The CDR3 contains 15 residues. V lost 0 bases and J 4 bases, leaving 12 bases between the germline ends. This CDR3 is CASSLARGLVTEAFF. The CDR3 DNA follows: TGTGCCAGCAGCTTAGCGCGGGGATTAGTCACTGAAGCTTTCTTT.